These 15 T cell receptor beta chains were sequenced from one sample in a study of spatial heterogeneity in lung cancer. Documented time point: sample taken at primary tumor resection. TCRdb independently ran MiXCR on the 5' RACE reads; one entry per CDR3 protein. The sample includes 30,000 to 45,000 distinct CDR3 sequences, less than 9% of them seen just once. The sample was PBMCs, taken at surgery. The receptors stem from a female donor with early-stage non-small cell lung cancer.

The rearrangement links TRBV4-3 to TRBJ2-2; unclear D gene. CDR3 size: 14 residues. Trimming removed 1 base from V and 8 bases from J, with 11 bases in between. Per germline, CDR1 LGHNA and CDR2 YSLEER. CDR3 protein: CASSQGYDQGELFF. The CDR3 DNA reads TGCGCCAGCAGCCAAGGGTATGACCAGGGGGAGCTGTTTTTT.

This clonotype has ten or more counts. The rearrangement joins TRBV7-9 to TRBJ1-1; the D is unclear. Germline CDR1 is SEHNR and CDR2 is FQNEAQ (reference sequence). The CDR3 is 12 residues long. V was clipped by 5 bases and J by 1 base, with 5 bases between them. The CDR3: CASSRWNTEAFF. The DNA of the CDR3 is TGTGCCAGCAGCCGTTGGAACACTGAAGCTTTCTTT. The full variable domain, its missing parts supplied by reference TRBV7-9 and TRBJ1-1, is DTGVSQNPRHKITKRGQNVTFRCDPISEHNRLYWYRQTLGQGPEFLTYFQNEAQLEKSRLLSDRFSAERPKGSFSTLEIQRTEQGDSAMYLCASSRWNTEAFFGQGTRLTVV.

Concerning this clonotype itself: The conserved phenylalanine or tryptophan is not found at the CDR3 terminus, so this likely reflects a read error. The CDR3 DNA reads TGTGCCAGCAGCTTGGAGGCAGTGAACATTCAGTACCTC. It codes for CASSLEAVNIQYL. The chain is built from TRBV5-4 and TRBJ2-4; D uncertain. V dropped 0 bases and J dropped 7 bases, with 8 bases sitting between them. Germline loops: CDR1 SGHNT, CDR2 YYREEE (reference sequence). The CDR3 is 13 residues long.

In this sample, this clonotype turned up many times. This chain links TRBV3-1 with TRBJ2-2; D is undetermined. Trimming took off 7 bases at V and 1 base at J, with 7 bases between the two ends. Germline CDR1 LGHDT, CDR2 YNNKEL (reference sequence). CDR3 size: 13 residues. In DNA form, the CDR3 reads TGTGCCAGCACCTGGGGGAACACCGGGGAGCTGTTTTTT. Translating gives CASTWGNTGELFF.

This clonotype was counted at least ten times. This rearrangement joins TRBV20-1 to TRBJ1-5, with no clear D. This CDR3 has 13 residues. V was clipped by 5 bases and J by 5 bases, with 13 bases between them. Looked up from germline, CDR1 is DFQATT and CDR2 is SNEGSKA (reference sequence). CDR3 coding DNA: TGCAGTGCTGTCCGCGACATCGATCAGCCCCAGCATTTT. This encodes CSAVRDIDQPQHF.

The J gene is TRBJ2-7, the V gene TRBV20-1; the D call may be TRBD1 or TRBD2 (5 bases each). Germline CDR1 and CDR2: DFQATT and SNEGSKA (reference sequence). CDR3 length: 14 residues. V lost 2 bases, J lost 2 bases, and 13 bases lay in between. CDR3 bases: TGCAGTGCTAGATGGGACGAGGTGGCCTACGAGCAGTACTTC. Translated, it gives CSARWDEVAYEQYF.

This clonotype has a count of ten or more. V usage is TRBV2 and J usage is TRBJ2-1; 7 bases fit TRBD2. Germline CDR1 is SNHLY and CDR2 is FYNNEI. The CDR3 runs to 18 residues. J lost 9 bases, V lost 2 bases, and 19 bases had no gene match. The CDR3, as DNA: TGTGCCAGCAGTGAAAGGTCAGTGGCGGGAGTTCTTGGAAGTGAGCAGTTCTTC. Translated, it gives CASSERSVAGVLGSEQFF. The variable domain in full, completed from reference TRBV2 and TRBJ2-1, reads EPEVTQTPSHQVTQMGQEVILRCVPISNHLYFYWYRQILGQKVEFLVSFYNNEISEKSEIFDDQFSVERPDGSNFTLKIRSTKLEDSAMYFCASSERSVAGVLGSEQFFGPGTRLTVL.

This clonotype was counted many times. This rearrangement joins TRBV29-1 to TRBJ1-2; no clear D gene. This CDR3 spans 12 amino acids. Trimming cost V 3 bases and J 1 base, with 6 bases left between them. The germline V gene encodes CDR1 SQVTM and CDR2 ANQGSEA. The CDR3 sequence is CSVEHSNYGYTF. In nucleotides, the CDR3 is TGCAGCGTTGAGCACAGTAACTATGGCTACACCTTC. The full variable domain, its missing parts supplied by reference TRBV29-1 and TRBJ1-2, is SAVISQKPSRDICQRGTSLTIQCQVDSQVTMMFWYRQQPGQSLTLIATANQGSEATYESGFVIDKFPISRPNLTFSTLTVSNMSPEDSSIYLCSVEHSNYGYTFGSGTRLTVV.

The V call is TRBV12-3 or TRBV12-4, the J call TRBJ2-3; D unresolved. V was cut by 1 base and J by 1 base, with 9 bases left in between. The CDR3 has 15 amino acids. In nucleotides, the CDR3 is TGTGCCAGCAGTTTAGGGGCTGTCCGCACAGATACGCAGTATTTT. This codes for CASSLGAVRTDTQYF.

V and J are TRBV6-6 and TRBJ1-2; the D gene is possibly TRBD1 (6 bases). With 3 bases removed from V and 7 bases from J, the gap between germline ends came to 12 bases. The CDR3 is 13 amino acids. Looked up from germline, CDR1 is MNHNY and CDR2 is SVGAGI (reference sequence). The DNA of the CDR3 is TGTGCCAGCAGTTATGCGGGGGCTGCTGGCTACACCTTC. Translated, it gives CASSYAGAAGYTF.

This clonotype was picked up many times. The chain employs TRBV7-8 and TRBJ2-1; D perhaps matches TRBD2 (6 bases). The germline gives CDR1 SGHVS, CDR2 FQNEAQ. This CDR3 is 12 amino acids long. The V end was cut by 5 bases, the J end by 8 bases, with 10 bases between. In nucleotides, the CDR3 is TGTGCCAGCAGCCTCCGGGACTATGAGCAGTTCTTC. Translation gives CASSLRDYEQFF.

This clonotype was observed many times. The rearrangement joins TRBV5-1 to TRBJ2-5, with a tentative D call TRBD2 (5 bases). The CDR3 contains 15 residues. Germline CDR1 SGHRS, CDR2 YFSETQ. Between the trimmed V and J ends, which lost 1 base and 0 bases, there was a span of 10 bases. CDR3 nucleotide sequence: TGCGCCAGCAGCTTGACTGGACTGAACCAAGAGACCCAGTACTTC. This codes for CASSLTGLNQETQYF.

This clonotype was detected ten times or more. The rearrangement uses TRBV30 and TRBJ2-3; 12 nucleotides match TRBD2. This CDR3 comprises 15 residues. The junction had 5 bases not matched to a gene; V was cut back by 3 bases and J by 4 bases. Germline V gives CDR1 GTSNPN, CDR2 SVGIG (reference sequence). This chain's CDR3 is CAWSETSGGADTQYF. The CDR3 DNA follows: TGTGCCTGGAGCGAGACTAGCGGGGGCGCAGATACGCAGTATTTT.

This clonotype was detected ten times or more. This chain connects TRBV7-8 to TRBJ1-4; D might be TRBD1 (5 bases). V was shortened by 1 base and J by 2 bases, with 11 bases between the two germline ends. Germline V gives CDR1 SGHVS, CDR2 FQNEAQ. The length of the CDR3 is 16 residues. CDR3 bases: TGTGCCAGCAGCTTAGAGCTAGGGACCACTAATGAAAAACTGTTTTTT. It encodes CASSLELGTTNEKLFF.

In this sample, this clonotype turned up many times. The gene calls are TRBV2 and TRBJ1-2; no firm D call. Germline V CDR1 and CDR2: SNHLY, FYNNEI. V dropped 6 bases and J dropped 5 bases, with 22 bases sitting between them. This CDR3 is built from 16 residues. CDR3 loop: CASSRPDGKRAYGYTF. As DNA, the CDR3 is TGTGCCAGCAGCAGACCGGACGGGAAGAGGGCGTATGGCTACACCTTC.